One sample yielded the 17 T cell receptor beta chains listed below, sequenced in a study of response to subunit inactivated influenza vaccine. TCRdb redid the calling of the RT-PCR reads with MiXCR, one entry per CDR3 protein. The table lists roughly 570,000 distinct CDR3 sequences, about an eighth of them singletons. Sequencing used PBMCs from blood, obtained more than 35 days after vaccination. The receptors here all came from a man aged 50-60 years who received an inactivated influenza vaccine.

A note on this clonotype: A read error may explain this, as a much larger clone is one base away. CDR3 in amino acids: CASRRSGGTGNEQFF. DNA for the CDR3: TGTGCCAGCAGACGCAGCGGGGGAACCGGTAATGAGCAGTTCTTC. The chain combines TRBV6-1 with TRBJ2-1, with TRBD2 matching 8 bases. The V gene's germline CDR1 is MNHNS and CDR2 SASEGT. Trimming took 6 bases from V and 7 from J; bases not matched to a gene: 11. The CDR3 is made up of 15 amino acids.

This clonotype came up a few times. The chain uses TRBV5-5 and TRBJ1-4; D is perhaps TRBD1 (6 bases). The V end lost 3 bases, the J end lost 7 bases, and 16 bases lay between the germline ends. CDR1 is SGHKS and CDR2 is YYEKEE in the germline V gene (reference sequence). The CDR3 runs to 15 residues. CDR3 sequence: CASSWETGVTEKLFF. The DNA of the CDR3 is TGTGCCAGCAGCTGGGAGACAGGAGTGACTGAAAAACTGTTTTTT.

This clonotype was seen a few times. This chain links TRBV5-6 with TRBJ2-1, with D possibly being TRBD2 (5 bases). CDR1 and CDR2 from the germline V gene are SGHDT and YYEEEE. V shed 1 base and J shed 2 bases, with 10 bases lying between them. The CDR3 spans 15 residues. CDR3 loop: CASSLSLAAYNEQFF. The CDR3 bases are TGTGCCAGCAGCTTGAGCCTAGCAGCCTACAATGAGCAGTTCTTC.

This clonotype was seen at least ten times. The chain recombines TRBV20-1 with TRBJ2-1; the D gene is possibly TRBD2 (6 bases). V shed 3 bases and J shed 3 bases, with 15 bases lying between them. Germline values: CDR1 DFQATT, CDR2 SNEGSKA (reference sequence). The CDR3 runs 15 residues. CDR3 DNA sequence: TGCAGTGCTAGTAGGCCCCGGGGGTTCTACAATGAGCAGTTCTTC. Translating it yields CSASRPRGFYNEQFF.

This clonotype occurred a few times. The DNA for the CDR3 is TGTGCCAGCAGTTACCGCGAGCGGGAGGCGTCCTACGAGCAGTACTTC. Its translation is CASSYREREASYEQYF. This chain joins TRBV6-5 and TRBJ2-7, with TRBD2 matching 9 bases. Germline-derived CDR1 and CDR2 are MNHEY and SVGAGI. This CDR3 contains 16 residues. The junction had 6 bases not matched to a gene; V was cut back by 2 bases and J by 1 base.

This rearrangement joins TRBV20-1 to TRBJ2-5; D remains ambiguous. The CDR3 has 14 amino acids. Trimming removed 5 bases at V and 5 bases at J, with 18 bases between. Germline V CDR1 and CDR2: DFQATT, SNEGSKA (reference sequence). The CDR3 DNA reads as TGCAGTGCTGCCCCTCTAGGCCCCCGGGAGACCCAGTACTTC. This gives the protein CSAAPLGPRETQYF.

This clonotype has a handful of counts. The chain employs TRBV29-1 and TRBJ2-3; D remains ambiguous. V shed 1 base and J shed 1 base, with 6 bases lying between them. CDR3 size: 13 residues. Germline CDR1 and CDR2: SQVTM and ANQGSEA. In DNA form, the CDR3 reads TGCAGCGTTGAAGTGTCGGGCACAGATACGCAGTATTTT. It is translated as CSVEVSGTDTQYF.

Comments on this clonotype: With a much larger clone just one base away, this may be a read error. The chain recombines TRBV3-1 with TRBJ2-3; 8 bases map to TRBD2. This CDR3 spans 17 amino acids. V gave up 5 bases and J gave up 1 base; unmatched junction bases: 11. The V gene's germline CDR1 is LGHDT and CDR2 YNNKEL (reference sequence). The CDR3, as DNA: TGTGCCAGCAGCTATACATGTGCGGGGGGCGGCACAGATACGCAGTATTTT. Translation: CASSYTCAGGGTDTQYF.

This chain connects TRBV28 to TRBJ1-5; D remains unclear. The germline V gene has CDR1 MDHEN and CDR2 SYDVKM. V lost 3 bases and J 3 bases, leaving 12 bases between the germline ends. CDR3 length: 15 residues. The CDR3 loop reads CASSFQTGPNQPQHF. Written as DNA, the CDR3 is TGTGCCAGCAGTTTTCAGACCGGTCCCAATCAGCCCCAGCATTTT.

This chain joins TRBV4-2 and TRBJ2-7; the D gene could be TRBD1 or TRBD2 (5 bases each). CDR1 is LGHNA and CDR2 is YNFKEQ in the germline V gene. Trimming took 2 bases from V and 3 from J, leaving 11 bases between them. The CDR3 is made up of 14 amino acids. The CDR3 DNA sequence: TGTGCCAGCAGCCAATCCCGGGACCTCTACGAGCAGTACTTC. As protein: CASSQSRDLYEQYF.

This clonotype was detected only a few times. This chain links TRBV5-1 with TRBJ2-3; D uncertain. CDR3 length: 15 amino acids. The germline CDR1 and CDR2 sequences are SGHRS and YFSETQ. V was shortened by 6 bases and J by 2 bases, with 16 bases between the two germline ends. This chain's CDR3 is CASTLGYGNTDTQYF. The CDR3 DNA reads TGCGCCAGCACCTTAGGGTACGGAAACACAGATACGCAGTATTTT. The full variable domain, rest sourced from reference TRBV5-1 and TRBJ2-3, is KAGVTQTPRYLIKTRGQQVTLSCSPISGHRSVSWYQQTPGQGLQFLFEYFSETQRNKGNFPGRFSGRQFSNSRSEMNVSTLELGDSALYLCASTLGYGNTDTQYFGPGTRLTVL.

The V gene is TRBV24-1, the J gene TRBJ2-6; D is possibly TRBD2 (6 bases). This CDR3 has 16 residues. Trimming cost V 11 bases and J 1 base, with 17 bases left between them. Germline V lookup: CDR1 KGHDR, CDR2 SFDVKD. The DNA of the CDR3 is TGTGCCATCGCGGGAAGAGAGAAATCTGGGGCCAACGTCCTGACTTTC. Translating it yields CAIAGREKSGANVLTF.

This clonotype came up many times. The genes are TRBV5-1 and TRBJ2-2; 9 bases are shared with TRBD1. This CDR3 has 16 amino acids. Germline CDR1 is SGHRS and CDR2 is YFSETQ. Trimming at V came to 5 bases and at J to 6 bases, leaving 11 bases not matched to a gene. The CDR3 sequence: CASRGPVTGGPGELFF. CDR3 DNA: TGCGCCAGCAGAGGCCCAGTGACAGGGGGTCCCGGGGAGCTGTTTTTT.

This clonotype was counted only a few times. This chain joins TRBV10-3 and TRBJ2-5; no definite D call. The ends were cut back, 4 bases at V and 1 base at J, with 10 bases in the middle. The CDR3 contains 14 residues. Per the germline V gene, CDR1 is ENHRY and CDR2 is SYGVKD. DNA for the CDR3: TGTGCCATCAGTGTCTACCAAACCCAAGAGACCCAGTACTTC. It codes for CAISVYQTQETQYF.

In this sample, this clonotype turned up a few times. The chain links TRBV20-1 to TRBJ2-3; 8 nucleotides align to TRBD2. The CDR3 runs 14 residues. Germline CDR1 DFQATT, CDR2 SNEGSKA (reference sequence). Losses at the gene ends were 5 bases for V and 2 bases for J; bases not matched to a gene: 6. The chain's CDR3 is CSASAGGATDTQYF. The CDR3 DNA reads as TGCAGTGCTTCTGCGGGGGGCGCCACAGATACGCAGTATTTT.

V gene TRBV7-6 combines with J gene TRBJ2-7, with D hard to call. The CDR3 spans 15 residues. Per the germline V gene, CDR1 is SGHVS and CDR2 is FNYEAQ. Between the trimmed V and J ends, which lost 5 bases and 1 base, there was a span of 15 bases. The CDR3 region is CASSPRGSPSYEQYF. The DNA of the CDR3 is TGTGCCAGCAGCCCCCGCGGTAGCCCATCCTACGAGCAGTACTTC.

This clonotype was counted many times. The genes are TRBV11-2 and TRBJ2-5; 7 bases agree with TRBD1. The germline V gene encodes CDR1 SGHAT and CDR2 FQNNGV. The trim removed 6 bases at V and 6 bases at J, leaving 13 bases unmatched. The CDR3 loop spans 15 amino acids. The CDR3 nucleotides read TGTGCCAGCAGTGGTACAAGGGGGCGAGGAAAGACCCAGTACTTC. Translation gives CASSGTRGRGKTQYF.